This is a list of T cell receptor beta chains from one sample in a study of T cells in tuberculosis. TCRdb keeps only in-frame clones here, not all; method: immunoSEQ multiplex PCR. Of tens of thousands of clones in the sample, roughly 92% were seen once. Sequencing was performed on PBMCs. Receptors were obtained from a donor aged 10-30 years with latent tuberculosis or without tuberculosis infection. Some clones in this sample may be carry-over from other donors' samples. The CDR3 runs from the conserved cysteine through the conserved F or W. The D gene is left open where the match is weak.

CASSSPGGSSYEQYF,TGTGCCAGCAGCTCCCCGGGGGGAAGCTCCTACGAGCAGTACTTC,TRBD2,TRBJ2-7,TRBV5-4
CASSQDLSGANVLTF,TGTGCCAGCAGCCAAGACTTATCTGGGGCCAACGTCCTGACTTTC,.,TRBJ2-6,TRBV11-3
CASSARYWDRSYEQYF,TGTGCCAGTAGTGCCCGATACTGGGACAGGTCCTACGAGCAGTACTTC,TRBD1,TRBJ2-7,TRBV19
CASSLGRDRLQEGYTF,TGTGCCAGCAGCTTAGGCCGGGACAGACTACAAGAAGGCTACACCTTC,TRBD1,TRBJ1-2,TRBV7-9
CASSLVRQGVNTEAFF,TGCGCCAGCAGCTTGGTTAGACAGGGGGTCAACACTGAAGCTTTCTTT,TRBD1,TRBJ1-1,TRBV5-1
CASRSSGGQGQYF,TGTGCCAGCCGTTCCTCAGGGGGTCAGGGGCAGTACTTC,TRBD1,TRBJ2-7,TRBV28
CASSVVGGTDTQYF,TGTGCCAGCAGCGTTGTAGGGGGCACAGATACGCAGTATTTT,.,TRBJ2-3,TRBV7-9
CASSQDVWAGENYGYTF,TGTGCCAGCAGCCAAGATGTATGGGCAGGGGAAAACTATGGCTACACCTTC,.,TRBJ1-2,TRBV4-2
CASSLGTANQPQHF,TGTGCCAGCAGTCTGGGGACAGCTAATCAGCCCCAGCATTTT,TRBD1,TRBJ1-5,TRBV6-1
CASSYGQGVYGYTF,TGTGCCAGCAGTTATGGTCAGGGGGTCTATGGCTACACCTTC,TRBD1,TRBJ1-2,TRBV6-5
CASSARHDPGNTIYF,TGTGCCAGCAGTGCACGACACGACCCAGGAAACACCATATATTTT,.,TRBJ1-3,TRBV6-1
CASSQGANTEAFF,TGTGCCAGCAGCCAAGGGGCGAACACTGAAGCTTTCTTT,.,TRBJ1-1,TRBV4-2
CASSQLAGGPYEQYF,TGTGCCAGCAGTCAACTAGCGGGAGGGCCCTACGAGCAGTACTTC,TRBD2,TRBJ2-7,TRBV6-4
CASSPWTERTGELFF,TGCGCCAGCAGCCCGTGGACAGAGCGCACCGGGGAGCTGTTTTTT,.,TRBJ2-2,TRBV5-1
CACASGTEAFF,TGTGCCTGCGCTTCGGGGACTGAAGCTTTCTTT,.,TRBJ1-1,TRBV30
CASSPGTGGGEQFF,TGTGCCAGCAGCCCCGGGACAGGGGGCGGTGAGCAGTTCTTC,TRBD1,TRBJ2-1,TRBV6-1
CASSSLAGGSYNEQFF,TGTGCCAGCAGCTCCCTAGCGGGAGGCTCCTACAATGAGCAGTTCTTC,TRBD2,TRBJ2-1,TRBV5-6